The sequence of this TCR beta chain was determined in a study of blood T cell repertoires in COVID-19. Using immunoSEQ multiplex PCR, the repertoire was profiled, and TCRdb retains in-frame clones only, with some absent. The sample has hundreds of thousands of clones, about 83% seen once; the top ten hold over 9%. Trimming left V 4 bases short and J 1 base short, with 11 bases between. This CDR3 comprises 14 residues. Germline CDR1 and CDR2: KGHSH and LQKENI. The clonotype comes from a woman aged 45-65 years who had recovered from COVID-19. The chain employs TRBV18 and TRBJ2-7; D is possibly TRBD1 (6 bases). Specimen: peripheral blood. The CDR3 nucleotides are TGTGCCAGCTCACGGACAGATGTGTCCTACGAGCAGTACTTC. The encoded protein is CASSRTDVSYEQYF.